The T cell receptor (beta chain) described here comes from a study of T cell clones after liver transplantation. Study observations and caveats: A larger donor-reactive than third-party decline suggested partial antigen-specific deletion.

Repertoires were generated with immunoSEQ multiplex PCR, while TCRdb's copy carries only in-frame clones and drops some. The sample lists 65,000 to 95,000 clones; roughly 80% were seen once. Concerning this clone: The antigen is not known.

The CDR3 covers 16 residues. CDR1 is MDHEN, CDR2 SYDVKM, per germline. Trimming left V 6 bases short and J 1 base short, with 19 bases between. Here the sequenced sample was CD4+ T cells from blood, taken before liver transplant. The chain recombines TRBV28 with TRBJ2-7; weak D call: TRBD1 (6 bases). This sequence originates from a human donor who received a liver transplant. The CDR3 DNA sequence: TGTGCCAGCAGCATGGGTACCGGGACACATTCCTACGAGCAGTACTTC. Translated, it gives CASSMGTGTHSYEQYF.